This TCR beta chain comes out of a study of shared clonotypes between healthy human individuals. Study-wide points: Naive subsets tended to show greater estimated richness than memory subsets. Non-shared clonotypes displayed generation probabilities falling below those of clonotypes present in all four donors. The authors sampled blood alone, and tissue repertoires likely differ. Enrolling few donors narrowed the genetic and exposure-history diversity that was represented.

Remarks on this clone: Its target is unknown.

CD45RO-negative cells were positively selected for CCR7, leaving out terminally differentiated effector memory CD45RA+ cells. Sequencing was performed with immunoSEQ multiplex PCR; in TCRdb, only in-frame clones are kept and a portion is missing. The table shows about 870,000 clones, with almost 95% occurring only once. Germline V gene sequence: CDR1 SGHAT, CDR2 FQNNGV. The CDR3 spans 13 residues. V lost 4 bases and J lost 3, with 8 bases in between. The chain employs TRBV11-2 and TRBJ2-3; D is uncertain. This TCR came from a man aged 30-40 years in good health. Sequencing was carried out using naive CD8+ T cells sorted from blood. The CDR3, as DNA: TGTGCCAGCAGCTCCGGTGTAACAGATACGCAGTATTTT. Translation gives CASSSGVTDTQYF.